This is a list of T cell receptor beta chains from one sample in a study of OX40 agonist ivuxolimab in advanced cancers. Libraries were prepared by immunoSEQ multiplex PCR; TCRdb keeps only in-frame clonotypes and omits some of them. The sample has approximately 70,000 clones, around nine tenths seen once; the top ten hold over 4.5%. The sample was CD4+ or CD8+ T cells sorted from blood, taken in a trial of the OX40 agonist ivuxolimab. These receptors were obtained from an adult with an advanced solid tumor such as melanoma, head and neck, liver or kidney cancer. CDR3s include the opening cysteine and the closing phenylalanine or tryptophan. D genes are given only for firm matches. Clone size is stated in some rows and not others, as once, few, many or a class when expanded.

. | TRBJ1-1 | . | TRBV4-1 | TGCGCCAGCAGCCAAGTAGGGGGAACTGAAGCTTTCTTT | CASSQVGGTEAFF
. | TRBJ1-1 | few | TRBV30 | TGTGCCTGGAGTGTGGGGGTGAACACTGAAGCTTTCTTT | CAWSVGVNTEAFF
TRBD2 | TRBJ2-7 | . | TRBV29-1 | TGCAGCGTTGGGGGCGGGAGTAGCTACGAGCAGTACTTC | CSVGGGSSYEQYF
. | TRBJ2-7 | once | TRBV7-2 | TGTGCCAGCAGCCCCCCGGGGAGCTCCTACGAGCAGTACTTC | CASSPPGSSYEQYF
. | TRBJ1-2 | . | TRBV9 | TGTGCCAGCAGCGTAGGGGCCCTGACAGGCCCCTATGGCTACACCTTC | CASSVGALTGPYGYTF
. | TRBJ1-5 | . | TRBV29-1 | TGCAGCGTTGAAGATGGACTGGGAGCCCAGCATTTT | CSVEDGLGAQHF
TRBD1 | TRBJ1-5 | . | TRBV4-3 | TGCGCCAGCAGCCCTGGGACAGGGACGGGGGGTGATCAGCCCCAGCATTTT | CASSPGTGTGGDQPQHF
. | TRBJ2-7 | few | TRBV10-3 | TGTGCCACCGTTGGGTTGGTCTACGAGCAGTACTTC | CATVGLVYEQYF
. | TRBJ1-2 | . | TRBV28 | TGTGCCAGCAGTCCCCCCGGTGTAGGTCTAATTAGTGGCTACACCTTC | CASSPPGVGLISGYTF
TRBD2 | TRBJ2-1 | . | TRBV27 | TGTGCCAGCAGTCGCCTTCTAGCGGGCCACAATGAGCAGTTCTTC | CASSRLLAGHNEQFF
TRBD1 | TRBJ2-1 | . | TRBV27 | TGTGCCAGCAGTTCTGGACAGGGCTTACTTGTGAATGAGCAGTTCTTC | CASSSGQGLLVNEQFF
. | TRBJ1-2 | . | TRBV28 | TGTGCCAGCAGCGCTCCAGGGTCCACCTATGGCTACACCTTC | CASSAPGSTYGYTF
. | TRBJ1-1 | . | TRBV7-8 | TGTGCCAGCAGCTCTAGGCATGGTCAGCCGAACACTGAAGCTTTCTTT | CASSSRHGQPNTEAFF
. | TRBJ2-2 | . | TRBV9 | TGTGCCAGCAGCACTAGCCCCTGGGAGGTTAACACCGGGGAGCTGTTTTTT | CASSTSPWEVNTGELFF
. | TRBJ2-1 | . | TRBV7-9 | TGTGCCAGCACCCTAGCAGGGTCTTACAATGAGCAGTTCTTC | CASTLAGSYNEQFF
TRBD1 | TRBJ1-1 | . | TRBV7-9 | TGTGCCAGCAGCTTCGGACAGGGCACTGAAGCTTTCTTT | CASSFGQGTEAFF
. | TRBJ1-2 | . | TRBV9 | TGTGCCAGCAGCCCTTCACGGGGTAGCTATGGCTACACCTTC | CASSPSRGSYGYTF
TRBD2 | TRBJ2-3 | once | TRBV11-2 | TGTGCCAGCAGCCACCGGGGGGTGGGATCAGATACGCAGTATTTT | CASSHRGVGSDTQYF
TRBD2 | TRBJ2-1 | . | TRBV7-3 | TGTGCCAGCAGCTTGACGGGACTAGCGGCCTACAATGAGCAGTTCTTC | CASSLTGLAAYNEQFF
TRBD2 | TRBJ2-5 | . | TRBV27 | TGTGCCAGCAGTTCGCGGGGGGGGGAGACCCAGTACTTC | CASSSRGGETQYF
. | TRBJ1-1 | . | TRBV6-5 | TGTGCCAGCATCCCCACAGGGAACACTGAAGCTTTCTTT | CASIPTGNTEAFF
. | TRBJ1-1 | . | TRBV12-2 | TGTGCAAGTCGCTTAGAGGGTAGGGTAGGGGCGTATTCGAAAGCTTTCTTT | CASRLEGRVGAYSKAFF
. | TRBJ1-2 | . | TRBV12-5 | TGTGCTAGTGGTTTGTCTAGCTATGGCTACACCTTC | CASGLSSYGYTF
. | TRBJ1-1 | . | TRBV2 | TGTGCCAGCGAGGCGTCTGAAGCTTTCTTT | CASEASEAFF
TRBD2 | TRBJ2-1 | . | TRBV29-1 | TGCAGCGTTGGACTAGCGGGACTCTCCTACAATGAGCAGTTCTTC | CSVGLAGLSYNEQFF
. | TRBJ1-2 | . | TRBV7-9 | TGTGCCAGCAGCTTACAGGGCTACTATGGCTACACCTTC | CASSLQGYYGYTF
TRBD1 | TRBJ2-7 | . | TRBV7-6 | TGTGCCAGCAGTCTCGATAAGGGACAGGGTCTGGACGAGCAGTACTTC | CASSLDKGQGLDEQYF
. | TRBJ1-2 | . | TRBV27 | TGTGCCAGCAGTTTAGGCATGTTTTATGGCTACACCTTC | CASSLGMFYGYTF
TRBD1 | TRBJ2-2 | . | TRBV5-1 | TGCGCCAGCAGCTTCGGGACAGGAACCGGGGAGCTGTTTTTT | CASSFGTGTGELFF
. | TRBJ2-1 | . | TRBV7-8 | TGTGCCAGCAGCTTAAATGGTCAGGGGTCTCTTCTGGGCAATGAGCAGTTCTTC | CASSLNGQGSLLGNEQFF
TRBD2 | TRBJ2-1 | . | TRBV5-4 | TGTGCCAGCAGCTTGAATGCCGGGGGGGCCGGCAATGAGCAGTTCTTC | CASSLNAGGAGNEQFF
. | TRBJ1-1 | . | TRBV27 | TGTGCCAGCAGTAAATGGGGGACTGAAGCTTTCTTT | CASSKWGTEAFF
. | TRBJ2-4 | . | TRBV7-2 | TGTGCCAGCAGCTTCGGGTTACTAGCCAAAAACATTCAGTACTTC | CASSFGLLAKNIQYF
TRBD1 | TRBJ1-6 | . | TRBV6-6 | TGTGCCAGTAGAGGGGGCCTCGACTATAATTCACCCCTCCACTTT | CASRGGLDYNSPLHF
. | TRBJ2-1 | . | TRBV2 | TGTGCCAGCAGCCCAACAGGGCATGATGAGCAGTTCTTC | CASSPTGHDEQFF
TRBD1 | TRBJ1-5 | . | TRBV25-1 | TGTGCCAGCAGCGATGGGACAGGGGGACATAATCAGCCCCAGCATTTT | CASSDGTGGHNQPQHF
TRBD2 | TRBJ2-7 | . | TRBV15 | TGTGCCACCAGCAGTTACACCGGGACTAGCGGGAGGCACTTC | CATSSYTGTSGRHF
. | TRBJ1-1 | . | TRBV19 | TGTGCCAGTAGTATAGGGGCACTGAACACTGAAGCTTTCTTT | CASSIGALNTEAFF
. | TRBJ2-1 | . | TRBV13 | TGTGCCAGCAGCTTAGGACACCGGTACAATGAGCAGTTCTTC | CASSLGHRYNEQFF
TRBD2 | TRBJ2-1 | . | TRBV11-2 | TGTGCCAGCAGCCGGACTAGCAACAATGAGCAGTTCTTC | CASSRTSNNEQFF
TRBD1 | TRBJ2-1 | . | TRBV29-1 | TGCAGCTTACGACAGGGGGGCAATGAGCAGTTCTTC | CSLRQGGNEQFF
. | TRBJ1-3 | . | TRBV7-8 | TGTGCCAGCAGCTTGGCGGATCCTGGAAACACCATATATTTT | CASSLADPGNTIYF
TRBD2 | TRBJ2-7 | . | TRBV28 | TGTGCCAGCAGTCTCGGGACTAGCGGGGCGTCCTACGAGCAGTACTTC | CASSLGTSGASYEQYF
TRBD1 | TRBJ2-2 | . | TRBV30 | TGTGCCTTCGGACAGGGGGCGGTCGACACCGGGGAGCTGTTTTTT | CAFGQGAVDTGELFF
. | TRBJ2-2 | . | TRBV10-1 | TGCGCCAGTCCCTTGGCGGCGGACCTCACCGGGGAGCTGTTTTTT | CASPLAADLTGELFF
. | TRBJ1-1 | . | TRBV5-6 | TGTGCCAGCAGCTTGGTATCCACTGAAGCTTTCTTT | CASSLVSTEAFF